Shown below are 30 T cell receptor beta chains from a single sample sequenced in a study. TCRdb itself ran the 5' RACE reads through MiXCR, one entry per CDR3 protein. This sample carries approximately 5,700 distinct CDR3 sequences, around 36% of them seen once, and the ten largest clones take 5% to 6.5%. Sample: naive CD4+ T cells sorted from a lymph node. Subset defined: naive CD4+ T cells, CD4+CD45RA+CD25-. The receptors here all came from a female donor with breast cancer.

The chain is built from TRBV12-3 or TRBV12-4 and TRBJ1-4, with D maybe TRBD1 (6 bases). The V and J ends lost 8 bases and 7 bases respectively, with 17 bases between them. The CDR3 runs to 14 residues. CDR3 nucleotide sequence: TGTGCCAGCGCCGCCGGGGGCGTAGGTGAAAAACTGTTTTTT. This sequence encodes CASAAGGVGEKLFF.

The chain links TRBV5-1 to TRBJ1-2; the D gene is possibly TRBD1 (6 bases). Germline V CDR1 and CDR2: SGHRS, YFSETQ. The CDR3 contains 14 residues. Trimming took off 4 bases at V and 4 bases at J, with 14 bases between the two ends. The CDR3 here is CASSLQGGSYGYTF. DNA for the CDR3: TGCGCCAGCAGCCTACAGGGAGGCTCCTATGGCTACACCTTC.

The V and J genes are TRBV7-8 and TRBJ1-4; maybe TRBD1 (5 bases). Between the trimmed V and J ends, which lost 5 bases and 8 bases, there was a span of 12 bases. The CDR3 runs to 13 residues. Germline lookup yields CDR1 SGHVS and CDR2 FQNEAQ. The CDR3 DNA reads as TGTGCCAGCAGCGCCGGGACTGTGGAAAAACTGTTTTTT. Translating it yields CASSAGTVEKLFF.

Comment on this clonotype: A much larger clone differs from this one at a single base, so this may be a read error. The chain links TRBV10-3 to TRBJ2-1; no clear D gene. Germline V gene sequence: CDR1 ENHRY, CDR2 SYGVKD. Trimming cost V 2 bases and J 8 bases, with 13 bases left between them. This CDR3 is 14 amino acids long. The CDR3 sequence: CAISEPSRLDEQFF. CDR3 bases: TGTGCCATCAGTGAGCCATCCCGGCTTGATGAGCAGTTCTTC.

To note about this clonotype: The germline gene is not matched at one end of the junction; a read error may be the cause. The V gene is TRBV20-1, the J gene TRBJ1-1, with 9 positions matching TRBD1. The germline CDR1 and CDR2 sequences are DFQATT and SNEGSKA (reference sequence). The CDR3 sequence is 15 residues long. The CDR3 spells CSPGQGSSPDTEAFF. CDR3 sequence (DNA): TGCAGTCCCGGACAGGGGAGTTCTCCGGACACCGAAGCTTTCTTT.

The V and J genes are TRBV6-6 and TRBJ2-2, with D tentatively TRBD1 or TRBD2 (5 bases each). V lost 5 bases and J 1 base, leaving 14 bases between the germline ends. There are 16 residues in the CDR3. Germline V lookup: CDR1 MNHNY, CDR2 SVGAGI (reference sequence). CDR3 residues: CASSPRGVGNTGELFF. In nucleotides, the CDR3 is TGTGCCAGCAGTCCGAGGGGAGTGGGGAACACCGGGGAGCTGTTTTTT.

Sample share makes this clonotype medium-sized. The chain links TRBV7-8 to TRBJ1-1; tentatively, D is TRBD1 (6 bases). V was cut by 5 bases and J by 0 bases, with 16 bases left in between. The CDR3 has 16 residues. Per germline, CDR1 SGHVS and CDR2 FQNEAQ. The CDR3 bases are TGTGCCAGCAGCCTGGAGACAGGTATCATGAACACTGAAGCTTTCTTT. It translates to CASSLETGIMNTEAFF.

This clonotype is categorized as medium-sized. The V call is TRBV12-3 or TRBV12-4, the J call TRBJ1-1, with D possibly being TRBD1 (6 bases). The CDR3 is 13 residues long. With 11 bases removed from V and 5 bases from J, the gap between germline ends came to 18 bases. CDR3 residues: CASRGGGGTEAFF. CDR3 sequence (DNA): TGTGCCTCCCGAGGGGGAGGGGGAACTGAAGCTTTCTTT.

In this sample, this clonotype turned up a few times. V usage is TRBV6-6 and J usage is TRBJ1-5; D is ambiguous. Between the trimmed V and J ends, which lost 0 bases and 0 bases, there was a span of 9 bases. CDR1 is MNHNY and CDR2 is SVGAGI in the germline V gene (reference sequence). The length of the CDR3 is 16 residues. The DNA for the CDR3 is TGTGCCAGCAGTTACTCTAGTACACTTAGCAATCAGCCCCAGCATTTT. Translation: CASSYSSTLSNQPQHF.

V gene TRBV27 combines with J gene TRBJ1-4, with a weak D call TRBD1 (6 bases). CDR1 is MNHEY, CDR2 SMNVEV, per germline (reference sequence). The V gene lost 6 bases and the J gene lost 8 bases, with 16 bases spanning the gap. This CDR3 contains 14 residues. The CDR3 reads CASSLDSEDEKLFF. DNA of the CDR3: TGTGCCAGCAGCCTGGACAGTGAAGACGAAAAACTGTTTTTT. Full variable domain (outside the CDR3, taken from reference TRBV27 and TRBJ1-4): EAQVTQNPRYLITVTGKKLTVTCSQNMNHEYMSWYRQDPGLGLRQIYYSMNVEVTDKGDVPEGYKVSRKEKRNFPLILESPSPNQTSLYFCASSLDSEDEKLFFGSGTQLSVL.

This clonotype is judged medium-sized (0.01 to 0.1%). The chain uses TRBV28 and TRBJ1-1; D is unresolved. CDR1 MDHEN and CDR2 SYDVKM come from the germline V gene. The CDR3 is 11 amino acids. Trimming shortened V by 10 bases and J by 1 base, and 7 bases separated the two germline ends. CDR3 nucleotides: TGTGCCATCACGGGGAACACTGAAGCTTTCTTT. It is translated as CAITGNTEAFF. Based on the CDR3 plus reference TRBV28 and TRBJ1-1, the full variable domain is DVKVTQSSRYLVKRTGEKVFLECVQDMDHENMFWYRQDPGLGLRLIYFSYDVKMKEKGDIPEGYSVSREKKERFSLILESASTNQTSMYLCAITGNTEAFFGQGTRLTVV.

The sample holds one count of this clonotype. This may stem from a read error, because a much larger clone lies one nucleotide away. The chain carries TRBV20-1 and TRBJ2-2; 7 bases are shared with TRBD1. This CDR3 has 15 residues. Germline V gene sequence: CDR1 DFQATT, CDR2 SNEGSKA (reference sequence). The CDR3 DNA reads as TGCAGTGCTGGGAGACAGGGCCGGCTTGGTGGGGAGCCGTTTTTT. Its translation: CSAGRQGRLGGEPFF.

This clonotype is medium-sized in the sample. The genes are TRBV20-1 and TRBJ1-1; 7 nucleotides align to TRBD1. The CDR3 runs to 13 residues. Germline CDR1 and CDR2: DFQATT and SNEGSKA (reference sequence). V dropped 6 bases and J dropped 7; count of bases not matched to a gene: 11. CDR3 nucleotide sequence: TGCAGTGCACGAGACAGGGCGTGGGGTGAAGCTTTCTTT. It specifies CSARDRAWGEAFF.

The J gene is TRBJ2-1, the V gene TRBV19; D gene unclear. Germline V gene lookup returns CDR1 LNHDA and CDR2 SQIVND (reference sequence). There are 11 residues in the CDR3. The ends were cut back, 10 bases at V and 4 bases at J, with 8 bases in the middle. The DNA for the CDR3 is TGTGCCACCAAGAGGTACAATGAGCAGTTCTTC. As protein: CATKRYNEQFF.

The chain recombines TRBV20-1 with TRBJ2-2, with D perhaps matching TRBD2 (6 bases). The V gene lost 5 bases and the J gene lost 4 bases, with 14 bases spanning the gap. The germline V gene encodes CDR1 DFQATT and CDR2 SNEGSKA (reference sequence). This CDR3 has 14 residues. The CDR3 DNA reads TGCAGTGCTCATTCGGGGGAGCGCACCGGGGAGCTGTTTTTT. Translated: CSAHSGERTGELFF.

The V and J genes are TRBV6-2 or TRBV6-3 and TRBJ2-1; D is unresolved. V gave up 5 bases and J gave up 9 bases, with 8 bases separating them. CDR1 is MNHEY, CDR2 SVGEGT, per germline. CDR3 length: 11 amino acids. In DNA form, the CDR3 reads TGTGCCAGCAGTCAGGAGAGTGAGCAGTTCTTC. This sequence encodes CASSQESEQFF.

By share of the sample, this clonotype is medium-sized. V and J are TRBV20-1 and TRBJ2-7; D may match TRBD1 or TRBD2 (6 bases each). Germline V gene sequence: CDR1 DFQATT, CDR2 SNEGSKA (reference sequence). Trimming stripped 7 bases from V and 2 bases from J, with 18 bases between. This CDR3 comprises 14 residues. The CDR3 nucleotides read TGCAGTGTCGGAGGGGGTAGCGGAACCTACGAGCAGTACTTC. Translated: CSVGGGSGTYEQYF.

The J gene is TRBJ2-6, the V gene TRBV7-2, with 10 positions matching TRBD2. The CDR3 loop spans 18 amino acids. Per the germline V gene, CDR1 is SGHTA and CDR2 is FQGNSA. Trimming took 1 base from V and 2 from J; bases not matched to a gene: 5. CDR3 sequence (DNA): TGTGCCAGCAGCTTAGTCAGCCTAGCGGGAGCTGGGGCCAACGTCCTGACTTTC. Translated: CASSLVSLAGAGANVLTF.

This clonotype has just a few counts. The J gene is TRBJ1-5, the V gene TRBV12-3 or TRBV12-4; TRBD1 aligns across 9 bases. The V segment lost 5 bases and the J segment 3 bases; nucleotides outside the gene matches: 5. This CDR3 is built from 15 residues. For the CDR3, the DNA is TGTGCCAGCAGTCCTGGGACAGGGTACAATCAGCCCCAGCATTTT. Its translation is CASSPGTGYNQPQHF.

This chain links TRBV7-9 with TRBJ2-5; D is possibly TRBD1 (5 bases). Trimming left V 2 bases short and J 1 base short, with 11 bases between. CDR3 length: 15 residues. Germline CDR1 SEHNR, CDR2 FQNEAQ (reference sequence). The CDR3 region is CASSLRGRPQETQYF. CDR3 nucleotides: TGTGCCAGCAGCTTAAGGGGCCGGCCCCAAGAGACCCAGTACTTC. Filled out from reference TRBV7-9 and TRBJ2-5, the complete variable domain reads DTGVSQNPRHKITKRGQNVTFRCDPISEHNRLYWYRQTLGQGPEFLTYFQNEAQLEKSRLLSDRFSAERPKGSFSTLEIQRTEQGDSAMYLCASSLRGRPQETQYFGPGTRLLVL.

On this clonotype itself: One base away lies a much larger clone, so this may be a sequencing read error. The chain couples TRBV5-1 to TRBJ2-3; D possibly corresponds to TRBD2 (6 bases). Germline-derived CDR1 and CDR2 are SGHRS and YFSETQ. The CDR3 loop spans 14 amino acids. In nucleotides, the CDR3 is TGCGCCAGCAGTTTGGGGGAGGAGACAGAAACGCAGTATTTT. Encoded protein: CASSLGEETETQYF.

This CDR3 reads CASSDTRGQGLDEQFF. Written as DNA, the CDR3 is TGTGCCAGCAGTGACACCCGGGGACAGGGGTTGGATGAGCAGTTCTTC. The gene calls are TRBV28 and TRBJ2-1; 10 bases match TRBD1. CDR3 length equals 16 residues. Trimming removed 5 bases from V and 8 bases from J; junction bases left unmatched: 12. Germline loops: CDR1 MDHEN, CDR2 SYDVKM.

The chain uses TRBV6-5 and TRBJ2-7; 12 bases match TRBD2. Trimming at V came to 7 bases and at J to 5 bases, leaving 6 bases not matched to a gene. This CDR3 is built from 14 residues. Germline V gene data show CDR1 as MNHEY and CDR2 as SVGAGI. CDR3 sequence: CASTRLAGADEQYF. The CDR3 nucleotides read TGTGCCAGCACCCGACTAGCGGGAGCGGACGAGCAGTACTTC.

The sample holds a few counts of this clonotype. J is TRBJ1-2 and V is TRBV4-2; 7 bases are shared with TRBD1. CDR3 length: 16 amino acids. The V and J ends lost 0 bases and 4 bases, in that order; junction bases with no gene match: 8. CDR1 LGHNA and CDR2 YNFKEQ come from the germline V gene. The CDR3 DNA reads TGTGCCAGCAGCCAAGAGGTTTGGGACAGCCTCTATGGCTACACCTTC. Its translation: CASSQEVWDSLYGYTF.

The chain carries TRBV7-8 and TRBJ1-1; perhaps TRBD1 as D (6 bases). Looked up from germline, CDR1 is SGHVS and CDR2 is FQNEAQ. Trimming cost V 8 bases and J 4 bases, with 14 bases left between them. The CDR3 is made up of 13 amino acids. The CDR3: CASRRGAGTEAFF. The CDR3 region has the DNA TGTGCCAGCCGGAGGGGGGCAGGCACTGAAGCTTTCTTT.

By its share, this clonotype is medium-sized. This sequence joins TRBV4-1 and TRBJ2-1, with 16 bases matching TRBD2. Looked up from germline, CDR1 is MGHRA and CDR2 is YSYEKL. V lost 3 bases and J lost 5; bases outside the gene matches: 10. The CDR3 totals 19 residues. The CDR3: CASSHPGLAGGPQNNEQFF. For the CDR3, the DNA is TGCGCCAGCAGCCACCCGGGACTAGCGGGAGGGCCTCAGAACAATGAGCAGTTCTTC.

This chain joins TRBV7-6 and TRBJ2-2; 10 bases map to TRBD2. The CDR3 length is 14 residues. Germline V lookup: CDR1 SGHVS, CDR2 FNYEAQ. With 5 bases clipped from V and 5 bases from J, the junction kept 2 bases outside the gene matches. CDR3 nucleotide sequence: TGTGCCAGCAGCCCGGGACTAGCGACCGGGGAGCTGTTTTTT. This codes for CASSPGLATGELFF.

V usage is TRBV2 and J usage is TRBJ1-1; D perhaps matches TRBD1 (5 bases). This CDR3 has 13 residues. V gave up 4 bases and J gave up 0 bases, with 6 bases separating them. Germline CDR1 is SNHLY and CDR2 is FYNNEI. The DNA for the CDR3 is TGTGCCAGCAGTGCGGGGGTGAACACTGAAGCTTTCTTT. It translates to CASSAGVNTEAFF.

This clonotype was seen a handful of times. V and J are TRBV20-1 and TRBJ2-1; 11 positions match TRBD2. This CDR3 is built from 18 residues. Trimming took 0 bases from V and 3 from J; bases not matched to a gene: 10. Germline V CDR1 and CDR2: DFQATT, SNEGSKA (reference sequence). The CDR3 region has the DNA TGCAGTGCTAGAGATCTCCTACTAGCGGGAGACTACTACAATGAGCAGTTCTTC. This codes for CSARDLLLAGDYYNEQFF.

The rearrangement joins TRBV7-2 to TRBJ1-2, with D possibly being TRBD1 (5 bases). This CDR3 comprises 16 residues. Trimming took 2 bases from V and 5 from J, leaving 18 bases between them. Per the germline V gene, CDR1 is SGHTA and CDR2 is FQGNSA. The CDR3 sequence: CASSLTGEGLAYGYTF. The CDR3 DNA sequence: TGTGCCAGCAGCTTAACGGGGGAGGGTTTGGCGTATGGCTACACCTTC.